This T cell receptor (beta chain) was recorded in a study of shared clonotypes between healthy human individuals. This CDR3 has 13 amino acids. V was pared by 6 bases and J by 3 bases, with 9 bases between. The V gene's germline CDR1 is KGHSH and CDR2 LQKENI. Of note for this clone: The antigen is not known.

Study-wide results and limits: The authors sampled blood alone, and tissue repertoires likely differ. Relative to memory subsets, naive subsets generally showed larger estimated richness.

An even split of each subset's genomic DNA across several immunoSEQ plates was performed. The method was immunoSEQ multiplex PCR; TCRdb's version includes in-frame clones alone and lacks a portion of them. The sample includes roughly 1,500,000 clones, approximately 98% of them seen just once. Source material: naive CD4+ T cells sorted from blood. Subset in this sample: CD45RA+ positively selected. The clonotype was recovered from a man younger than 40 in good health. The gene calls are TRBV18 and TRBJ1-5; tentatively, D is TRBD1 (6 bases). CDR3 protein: CASSEGHNQPQHF. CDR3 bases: TGTGCCAGCTCCGAGGGACACAATCAGCCCCAGCATTTT.